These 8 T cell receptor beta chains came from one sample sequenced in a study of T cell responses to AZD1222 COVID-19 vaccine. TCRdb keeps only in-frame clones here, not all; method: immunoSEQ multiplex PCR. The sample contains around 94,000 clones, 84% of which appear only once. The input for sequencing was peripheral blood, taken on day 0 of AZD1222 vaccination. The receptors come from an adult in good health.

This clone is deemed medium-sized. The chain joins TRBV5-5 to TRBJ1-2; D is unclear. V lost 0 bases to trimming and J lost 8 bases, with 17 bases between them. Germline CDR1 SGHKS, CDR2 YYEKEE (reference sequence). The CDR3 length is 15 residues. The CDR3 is CASSLEGIPQWGYTF. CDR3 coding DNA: TGTGCCAGCAGCTTGGAGGGTATCCCGCAATGGGGCTACACCTTC.

The CDR3 loop is CASTKQGVFEQFF. CDR3 nucleotide sequence: TGTGCCAGCACAAAACAGGGAGTATTTGAGCAGTTCTTC. The V gene is TRBV6-5, the J gene TRBJ2-1; perhaps TRBD1 as D (6 bases). Between the trimmed V and J ends, which lost 7 bases and 9 bases, there was a span of 16 bases. Germline V gene lookup returns CDR1 MNHEY and CDR2 SVGAGI. The CDR3 consists of 13 residues.

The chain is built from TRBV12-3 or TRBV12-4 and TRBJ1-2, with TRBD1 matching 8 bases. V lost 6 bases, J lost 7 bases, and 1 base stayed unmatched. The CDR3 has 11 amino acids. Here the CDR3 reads CASSDRGGYTF. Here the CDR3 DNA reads TGTGCCAGCAGCGACAGGGGTGGCTACACCTTC.

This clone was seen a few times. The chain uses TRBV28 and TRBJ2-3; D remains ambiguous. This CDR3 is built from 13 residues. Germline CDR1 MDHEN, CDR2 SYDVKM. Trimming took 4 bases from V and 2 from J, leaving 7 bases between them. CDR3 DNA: TGTGCCAGCAGTTCCGAACTCACAGATACGCAGTATTTT. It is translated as CASSSELTDTQYF.

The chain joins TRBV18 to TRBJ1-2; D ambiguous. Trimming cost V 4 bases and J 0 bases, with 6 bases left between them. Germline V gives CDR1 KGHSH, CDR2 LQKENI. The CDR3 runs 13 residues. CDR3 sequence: CASSRGANYGYTF. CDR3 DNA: TGTGCCAGCTCACGAGGAGCTAACTATGGCTACACCTTC.

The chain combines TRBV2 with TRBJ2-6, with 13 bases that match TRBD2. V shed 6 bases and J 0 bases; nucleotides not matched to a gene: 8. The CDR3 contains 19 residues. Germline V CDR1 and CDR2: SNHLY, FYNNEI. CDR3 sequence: CASRRLAGGFNSGANVLTF. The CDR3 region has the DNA TGTGCCAGCAGGAGACTAGCGGGGGGCTTCAACTCTGGGGCCAACGTCCTGACTTTC. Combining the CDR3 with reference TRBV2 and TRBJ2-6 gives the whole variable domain EPEVTQTPSHQVTQMGQEVILRCVPISNHLYFYWYRQILGQKVEFLVSFYNNEISEKSEIFDDQFSVERPDGSNFTLKIRSTKLEDSAMYFCASRRLAGGFNSGANVLTFGAGSRLTVL.

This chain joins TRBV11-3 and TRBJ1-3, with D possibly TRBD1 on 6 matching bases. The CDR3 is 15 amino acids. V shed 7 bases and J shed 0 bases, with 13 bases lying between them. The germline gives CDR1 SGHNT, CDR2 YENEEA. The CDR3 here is CASTWGGASGNTIYF. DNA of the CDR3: TGTGCCAGCACCTGGGGGGGGGCCTCTGGAAACACCATATATTTT. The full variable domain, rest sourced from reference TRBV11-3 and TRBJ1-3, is EAGVVQSPRYKIIEKKQPVAFWCNPISGHNTLYWYLQNLGQGPELLIRYENEEAVDDSQLPKDRFSAERLKGVDSTLKIQPAELGDSAVYLCASTWGGASGNTIYFGEGSWLTVV.

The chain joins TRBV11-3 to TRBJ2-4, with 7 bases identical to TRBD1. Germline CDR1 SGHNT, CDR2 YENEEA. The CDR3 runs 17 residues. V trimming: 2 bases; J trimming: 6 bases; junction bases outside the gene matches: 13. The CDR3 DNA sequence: TGTGCCAGCAGCTTAACTCCAGGGGGTTTTTTGGGAAACATTCAGTACTTC. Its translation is CASSLTPGGFLGNIQYF.